This TCR beta chain was sequenced for a study of blood T cell repertoires in COVID-19. Study at large: The United States, Italy and Spain provided the acute and convalescent COVID-19 samples. T cells, B-cell-depleted T cells, or PBMCs supplied cDNA or gDNA.

Original processing notes: Amplification of reference gene primers was used by the study to estimate nucleated cell counts. The repertoire was sequenced with immunoSEQ multiplex PCR; TCRdb's copy has only in-frame clones and lacks some. From that table come the V and J calls and clone size; the DNA was used to work out D and trimming. The sample yields around 140,000 clones, roughly 88% seen once. This clone was observed a single time. Per germline, CDR1 SGHTA and CDR2 FQGTGA. The V and J ends lost 2 bases and 3 bases, in that order; junction bases with no gene match: 13. The CDR3 length is 18 residues.

The sequence was collected from a man between 60 and 75 years old with active or convalescent COVID-19. The specimen sequenced was peripheral blood. The J gene is TRBJ1-1, the V gene TRBV7-3, with 9 bases matching TRBD1. The CDR3 reads CASSLLLGDREKHTEAFF. DNA for the CDR3: TGTGCCAGCAGCTTACTACTGGGGGACAGGGAGAAACACACTGAAGCTTTCTTT. The full variable domain, rest sourced from reference TRBV7-3 and TRBJ1-1, is GAGVSQTPSNKVTEKGKYVELRCDPISGHTALYWYRQSLGQGPEFLIYFQGTGAADDSGLPNDRFFAVRPEGSVSTLKIQRTERGDSAVYLCASSLLLGDREKHTEAFFGQGTRLTVV.